Shown below are 8 T cell receptor beta chains from a single sample sequenced in a study of beta chain features in type 1 diabetes. Study-wide findings and caveats: All four CD4+ subsets of Type 1 diabetes patients contained TCRB CDR3s that were moderately but significantly shorter.

Expressed TCRB transcripts were sequenced because the isolated RNA had all been reverse transcribed beforehand. Here immunoSEQ multiplex PCR was the method, and the copy in TCRdb shows in-frame clones only, minus some. Of some 240,000 clones detected, 16% appear once; the ten largest clones hold about 0.078%. The antigens of these receptors remain unknown. The sequencing input was naive CD4+ T cells from blood. These receptors originate from a young man with type 1 diabetes.

This clone was recorded a few times. This rearrangement joins TRBV29-1 to TRBJ2-7, with TRBD1 matching 7 bases. The CDR3 runs 14 residues. Per the germline V gene, CDR1 is SQVTM and CDR2 is ANQGSEA. J lost 2 bases, V lost 8 bases, and 12 bases had no gene match. Here the CDR3 reads CSLNRGSTTYEQYF. In nucleotides, the CDR3 is TGCAGCCTAAACAGGGGCAGTACGACCTACGAGCAGTACTTC.

Note on this clone: Other nucleotide sequences in the sample specify the same CDR3. The chain joins TRBV5-1 to TRBJ2-7; no clear D gene. Between the trimmed V and J ends, which lost 0 bases and 3 bases, there was a span of 1 base. The CDR3 runs to 11 residues. The germline V gene encodes CDR1 SGHRS and CDR2 YFSETQ. CDR3 in DNA: TGCGCCAGCAGCTTGGGCTACGAGCAGTACTTC. This gives the protein CASSLGYEQYF. Filled out from reference TRBV5-1 and TRBJ2-7, the complete variable domain reads KAGVTQTPRYLIKTRGQQVTLSCSPISGHRSVSWYQQTPGQGLQFLFEYFSETQRNKGNFPGRFSGRQFSNSRSEMNVSTLELGDSALYLCASSLGYEQYFGPGTRLTVT.

This clone has only a few counts. The chain is built from TRBV23-1 and TRBJ1-5, with D uncertain. TRBV23-1 is an ORF; its function is uncertain. V was pared by 2 bases and J by 3 bases, with 20 bases between. The CDR3 runs to 18 residues. The chain's CDR3 is CASSQPTVGRGYNQPQHF. The CDR3 DNA is TGCGCCAGCAGTCAACCAACCGTGGGTCGAGGCTACAATCAGCCCCAGCATTTT.

CDR3 DNA: TGTGCCTGGAGTAAGGGACAGGGGTTCGATGAGCAGTTCTTC. This sequence encodes CAWSKGQGFDEQFF. This chain joins TRBV30 and TRBJ2-1; 10 bases are a match to TRBD1. Germline assignment: CDR1 GTSNPN and CDR2 SVGIG (reference sequence). There are 14 residues in the CDR3. V gave up 2 bases and J gave up 8 bases; unmatched junction bases: 6.

The genes are TRBV7-2 and TRBJ2-1; D not certain. The length of the CDR3 is 14 residues. The germline V gene encodes CDR1 SGHTA and CDR2 FQGNSA. V dropped 4 bases and J dropped 7 bases, with 14 bases sitting between them. The CDR3, as DNA: TGTGCCAGCAGCTCTTGGTCGCCTAGGAATGAGCAGTTCTTC. Protein: CASSSWSPRNEQFF.

This clone was recorded a few times. The chain combines TRBV30 with TRBJ2-1; 13 bases fit TRBD2. J was trimmed by 8 bases and V by 4 bases; bases with no gene match: 2. CDR1 and CDR2 (germline): GTSNPN, SVGIG (reference sequence). The CDR3 sequence is 13 residues long. DNA of the CDR3: TGTGCCTGGACCGGACTAGCGGGAGATGAGCAGTTCTTC. Its protein is CAWTGLAGDEQFF.

This clone came up a few times. The CDR3 coding sequence is TGTGCCAGCAGTTTAAGGGCAGGGGTCCAAGAGACCCAGTACTTC. Its protein product is CASSLRAGVQETQYF. The gene calls are TRBV28 and TRBJ2-5; D perhaps matches TRBD1 (6 bases). Germline assignment: CDR1 MDHEN and CDR2 SYDVKM. V shed 2 bases and J shed 1 base, with 11 bases lying between them. CDR3 size: 15 residues.

This chain uses TRBV7-9 with TRBJ2-7; 9 bases match TRBD1. The CDR3 length is 15 residues. Looked up from germline, CDR1 is SEHNR and CDR2 is FQNEAQ (reference sequence). The V gene end was trimmed by 5 bases and the J gene end by 6 bases; junction bases not matched to a gene: 11. The CDR3 nucleotides are TGTGCCAGCAGCCCGACAGGGGGAACCTCTGGCGAGCAGTACTTC. It translates to CASSPTGGTSGEQYF.